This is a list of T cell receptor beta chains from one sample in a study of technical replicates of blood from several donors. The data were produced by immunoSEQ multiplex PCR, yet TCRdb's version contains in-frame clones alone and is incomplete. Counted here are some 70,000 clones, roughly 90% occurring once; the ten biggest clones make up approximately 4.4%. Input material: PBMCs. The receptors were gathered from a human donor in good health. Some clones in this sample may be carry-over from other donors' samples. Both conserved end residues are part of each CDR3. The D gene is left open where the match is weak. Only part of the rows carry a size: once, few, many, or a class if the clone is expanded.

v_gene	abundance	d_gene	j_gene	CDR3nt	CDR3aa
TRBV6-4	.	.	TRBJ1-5	TGTGCCAGCAGTGACTCCCTGGCCCCAGGGCCTAATCAGCCCCAGCATTTT	CASSDSLAPGPNQPQHF
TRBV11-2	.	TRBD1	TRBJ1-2	TGTGCCAGCAGCCCGACAGGGCTTGGCTACACCTTC	CASSPTGLGYTF
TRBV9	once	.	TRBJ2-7	TGTGCCAGCAGCGGCGCCTTCTCCTACGAGCAGTACTTC	CASSGAFSYEQYF
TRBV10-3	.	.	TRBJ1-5	TGTGCCATCAGTACGGGCAATCAGCCCCAGCATTTT	CAISTGNQPQHF
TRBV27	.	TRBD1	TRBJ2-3	TGTGCCAGCAGACAGGGGATTAGCACAGATACGCAGTATTTT	CASRQGISTDTQYF
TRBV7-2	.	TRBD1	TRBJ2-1	TGTGCCAGCAGCGCGGGACAGGGGGCTATTGAGCAGTTCTTC	CASSAGQGAIEQFF
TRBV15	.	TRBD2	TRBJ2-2	TGTGCCACCAGCCTGAGACTAGCGGGGGGGGAGCTGTTTTTT	CATSLRLAGGELFF
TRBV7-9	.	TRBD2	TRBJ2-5	TGTGCCAGCAGCACAGGGACTAGCGGGGGCTACCAAGAGACCCAGTACTTC	CASSTGTSGGYQETQYF
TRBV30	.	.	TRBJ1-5	TGTGCCTGGAGTAAAGCGGAGGGCCCCAATCAGCCCCAGCATTTT	CAWSKAEGPNQPQHF
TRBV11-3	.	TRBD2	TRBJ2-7	TGTGCCAGCAGCTTAGGTCCGGGACTAGCGGGAGTGTCCGAGCAGTACTTC	CASSLGPGLAGVSEQYF
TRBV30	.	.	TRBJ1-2	TGTGCCTGGAGTGTAACGAGCCAAGGCTACACCTTC	CAWSVTSQGYTF
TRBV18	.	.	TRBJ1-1	TGTGCCAGCCGCCAGGGTATGAACACTGAAGCTTTCTTT	CASRQGMNTEAFF
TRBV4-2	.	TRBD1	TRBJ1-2	TGTGCCAGCAGCCAAGGAGAGGGGGCGGGCTATGGCTACACCTTC	CASSQGEGAGYGYTF
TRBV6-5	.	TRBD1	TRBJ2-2	TGTGCCACCAGACAGGGGGCCGACACCGGGGAGCTGTTTTTT	CATRQGADTGELFF
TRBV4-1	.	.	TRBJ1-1	TGCGCCAGCAGCACCAGGGACTTGAACACTGAAGCTTTCTTT	CASSTRDLNTEAFF
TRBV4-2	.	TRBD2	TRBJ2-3	TGTGCCAGCAGCCAAGGTGCGAGCGGGGGGCACCTTGATACGCAGTATTTT	CASSQGASGGHLDTQYF
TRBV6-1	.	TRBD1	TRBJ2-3	TGTGCCAGCAGTGAACTGGGTAGGGGGCCAGATACGCAGTATTTT	CASSELGRGPDTQYF
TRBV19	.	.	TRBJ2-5	TGTGCCAGTAGTATAGGAGGGGGGGCAGAGACCCAGTACTTC	CASSIGGGAETQYF
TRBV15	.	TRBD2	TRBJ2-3	TGTGCCACCAGCGCCCAGCGGGGGGGCACAGATACGCAGTATTTT	CATSAQRGGTDTQYF
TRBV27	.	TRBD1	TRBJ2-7	TGTGCCAGCAGTCTCCTGGACAGGGTGATGGACGAGCAGTACTTC	CASSLLDRVMDEQYF
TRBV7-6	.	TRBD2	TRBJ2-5	TGTGCCACAGGGACTAGCGGGTCGGCGGGGACCCAGTACTTC	CATGTSGSAGTQYF
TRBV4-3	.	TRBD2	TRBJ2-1	TGCGCCAGCAGCCAAGAGGTGCGGGGGAACAATGAGCAGTTCTTC	CASSQEVRGNNEQFF
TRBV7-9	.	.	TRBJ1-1	TGTGCCAGCAGCATCCAGGGCTCAGGCACTGAAGCTTTCTTT	CASSIQGSGTEAFF
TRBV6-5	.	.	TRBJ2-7	TGTGCCAGCAGAATTACAGGGAGGGGTACCTACGAGCAGTACTTC	CASRITGRGTYEQYF
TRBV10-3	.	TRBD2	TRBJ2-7	TGTGCCATCAGCACTAGCGGCCGCTCCTACGAGCAGTACTTC	CAISTSGRSYEQYF
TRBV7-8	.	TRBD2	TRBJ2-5	TGTGCCAGCAGTTCCTATTCGGGGGGACAAGAGACCCAGTACTTC	CASSSYSGGQETQYF
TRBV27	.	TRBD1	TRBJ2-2	TGTGCCAGCAGTTTATACGGACAGGGGGCGAACACCGGGGAGCTGTTTTTT	CASSLYGQGANTGELFF
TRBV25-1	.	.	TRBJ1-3	TGTGCCAGCAGTTTTGGGGGGGGCGACGGAAACACCATATATTTT	CASSFGGGDGNTIYF
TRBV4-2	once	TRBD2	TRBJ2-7	TGTGCCAGCAGCCAAGTGAAGGGACTAGTGGACTACGAGCAGTACTTC	CASSQVKGLVDYEQYF
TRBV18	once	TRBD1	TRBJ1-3	TGTGCCAGCTCACCGGGACAGGGGCGAGGAGGGACCATATATTTT	CASSPGQGRGGTIYF
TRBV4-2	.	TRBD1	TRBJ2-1	TGTGCCAGCAGCCAAGTTGGACAGGGGGGAGGTGAGCAGTTCTTC	CASSQVGQGGGEQFF